A selection of T cell receptor beta chains follows, all from one sample in a study of cytomegalovirus exposure and HLA in healthy donors. This table comes from immunoSEQ multiplex PCR, and its TCRdb copy is limited to in-frame clones, with some not included. The sample holds fewer than 200,000 clones, approximately 72% seen once. Sequencing was carried out using PBMCs. These receptor sequences come from a man between 40 and 49 years old in good health and CMV-seropositive. CDR3s include the opening cysteine and the closing phenylalanine or tryptophan. The D gene is left open where the match is weak. Clone sizes are given selectively: once, few, many, or a class where the clone is expanded.

j_call	clone_size	d_call	v_call	cdr3_aa	cdr3_nt
TRBJ1-6	-	TRBD1	TRBV7-9	CASSVGTGLNSPLHF	TGTGCCAGCAGCGTAGGGACAGGGCTTAATTCACCCCTCCACTTT
TRBJ2-5	-	TRBD1	TRBV5-1	CASSLEGQGGQETQYF	TGCGCCAGCAGCTTGGAGGGACAGGGGGGACAAGAGACCCAGTACTTC
TRBJ1-2	-	-	TRBV7-2	CASSFRVYGYTF	TGTGCCAGCAGCTTCAGGGTCTATGGCTACACCTTC
TRBJ2-5	-	TRBD1	TRBV7-7	CASSRTGPGETQYF	TGTGCTAGCAGCCGGACAGGGCCCGGAGAGACCCAGTACTTC
TRBJ2-7	-	-	TRBV19	CATRGGTVPYEQYF	TGTGCCACCAGAGGGGGGACAGTCCCCTACGAGCAGTACTTC
TRBJ2-1	-	TRBD2	TRBV7-2	CASSAGLAGGNNEQFF	TGTGCCAGCAGCGCGGGACTAGCGGGGGGAAACAATGAGCAGTTCTTC
TRBJ2-3	few	TRBD2	TRBV4-3	CASSPGGSATDTQYF	TGCGCCAGCAGCCCCGGGGGGTCCGCAACAGATACGCAGTATTTT
TRBJ2-5	-	-	TRBV4-3	CASSYRVGQETQYF	TGCGCCAGTAGTTACAGGGTAGGGCAAGAGACCCAGTACTTC
TRBJ2-1	-	-	TRBV7-7	CASSLGSHNEQFF	TGTGCTAGCAGCTTAGGTAGCCACAATGAGCAGTTCTTC
TRBJ2-5	-	TRBD2	TRBV6-1	CASSALSGGKETQYF	TGTGCCAGCAGTGCCCTCAGCGGGGGGAAGGAGACCCAGTACTTC
TRBJ1-3	-	-	TRBV5-4	CASSLAAGGAGNTIYF	TGTGCCAGCAGCTTGGCGGCCGGGGGGGCTGGAAACACCATATATTTT